This is a list of T cell receptor beta chains from one sample in a study of T cells in localized non-small cell lung cancer. The data were produced by immunoSEQ multiplex PCR, yet TCRdb's version contains in-frame clones alone and is incomplete. This sample carries about 28,000 clones, around 90% of them seen once, and the ten largest clones take about 1%. The sequenced sample was peripheral blood, obtained before any cancer treatment. These receptors came from a woman aged 35-75 years with stage I lung adenocarcinoma. Each CDR3 is given with its conserved first and last residue. Each record gives: clone size, CDR3 length, D gene, J gene, V gene, CDR3 DNA, CDR3 protein. The D gene is left open where the match is weak. The size entry is marked missing in some rows and otherwise reads once, few, many or a size class.

>few|12|-|TRBJ1-2|TRBV7-9
TGTGCCAGCCACATACAGGATTATGGCTACACCTTC
CASHIQDYGYTF
>few|13|-|TRBJ2-7|TRBV19
TGTGCCAGTAGTATCTTTAGGGGTGAAGAGCAGTACTTC
CASSIFRGEEQYF
>-|14|TRBD2|TRBJ2-1|TRBV7-9
TGTGCCAGCAGCTGGACTTGGAGGGAGGGCCGGAAATTCTTC
CASSWTWREGRKFF
>-|15|-|TRBJ2-3|TRBV7-3
TGTGCCAGCAGCCTCCAAAAGGGAGGCACAGATACGCAGTATTTT
CASSLQKGGTDTQYF
>-|12|-|TRBJ1-1|TRBV5-1
TGCGCCAGTGGCAGGGAGAGGGCTGAAGCTTTCTTT
CASGRERAEAFF
>-|16|-|TRBJ2-7|TRBV10-3
TGTGCCATCAGTGAGTCGAGGCAGGGAGGAGGGGCCGAGCAGTACTTC
CAISESRQGGGAEQYF
>once|14|-|TRBJ1-3|TRBV6-6
TGTGCCAGCAGTTACTCGCCGTCTGGAAACACCATATATTTT
CASSYSPSGNTIYF
>-|13|-|TRBJ2-2|TRBV29-1
TGCAGCGTTGAACCCGGCGCGAACGGGGAGCTGTTTTTT
CSVEPGANGELFF
>-|15|-|TRBJ1-2|TRBV4-3
TGCGCCAGCAGCCAAGAGAAGGGGCCTTACTATGGCTACACCTTC
CASSQEKGPYYGYTF
>-|16|TRBD2|TRBJ2-3|TRBV5-3
TGTGCCAGAAGCAGGGGCGGGAGGGCGATTTGTAATACGCAGTATTTT
CARSRGGRAICNTQYF
>-|19|TRBD1|TRBJ1-5|TRBV18
TGTGCCAGCTCACCACCCGGGACAGGGGCCCCCTATAGCAATCAGCCCCAGCATTTT
CASSPPGTGAPYSNQPQHF
>-|13|-|TRBJ2-2|TRBV7-2
TGTGCCAGCAGCTCTTCAAGGACCGGGGAGCTGTTTTTT
CASSSSRTGELFF
>-|15|TRBD1|TRBJ2-7|TRBV30
TGTGCCTGGATGGGGATGACAGGGGGTATCTACGAGCAGTACTTC
CAWMGMTGGIYEQYF
>-|13|-|TRBJ1-2|TRBV15
TGTGCCACCAGCAGAGACAGGGTCTATGGCTACACCTTC
CATSRDRVYGYTF
>-|12|-|TRBJ1-5|TRBV30
TGTGCCTGGAGTGAATCAAATCAGCCCCAGCATTTT
CAWSESNQPQHF
>-|16|TRBD1|TRBJ1-3|TRBV5-6
TGTGCCAGCAGCTTAGAGGACAGGGGCTCTGGAAACACCATATATTTT
CASSLEDRGSGNTIYF
>-|13|-|TRBJ2-2|TRBV9
TGTGCCAGCAGCGTAAGGGGGTCCGGGGAGCTGTTTTTT
CASSVRGSGELFF
>-|17|-|TRBJ1-6|TRBV9
TGTGCCAGCAGCGTAGGAGGGAACGGTGGATATAATTCACCCCTCCACTTT
CASSVGGNGGYNSPLHF
>-|12|-|TRBJ1-1|TRBV27
TGTGCCAGCAGTCCCCCGATAGGTGAAGCTTTCTTT
CASSPPIGEAFF
>-|14|TRBD2|TRBJ2-5|TRBV10-2
TGCGCCACCGGACTAGCGGGGGCTGCCGAGACCCAGTACTTC
CATGLAGAAETQYF
>-|14|-|TRBJ1-1|TRBV7-2
TGTGCCAGCAGCTTGGGCTCGGGGAACACTGAAGCTTTCTTT
CASSLGSGNTEAFF
>-|13|TRBD1|TRBJ2-7|TRBV18
TGTGCCAGCTCACGGACAGGGCCCTACGAGCAGTACTTC
CASSRTGPYEQYF
>-|15|TRBD1|TRBJ1-1|TRBV6-6
TGTGCCAGCAGTTACTCGAAGAGGGGGCCCACTGAAGCTTTCTTT
CASSYSKRGPTEAFF
>-|16|-|TRBJ1-4|TRBV14
TGTGCCAGCAGCCGCCACCGGGTCCTACGGGATGAAAAACTGTTTTTT
CASSRHRVLRDEKLFF
>-|15|TRBD1|TRBJ1-2|TRBV10-2
TGCGCCAGCAGTGGACAGGGGCCCGGGGACTATGGCTACACCTTC
CASSGQGPGDYGYTF
>-|13|-|TRBJ2-3|TRBV7-9
TGTGCCAGCAGGAGGGTACAGGCAGATACGCAGTATTTT
CASRRVQADTQYF
>few|15|-|TRBJ1-1|TRBV9
TGTGCCAGCAGCGTAGGTGTTCAGCTGAACACTGAAGCTTTCTTT
CASSVGVQLNTEAFF
>-|13|-|TRBJ2-1|TRBV9
TGTGCCAGCAGCGTGGGACACTACAATGAGCAGTTCTTC
CASSVGHYNEQFF
>-|14|TRBD1|TRBJ2-7|TRBV9
TGTGCCAGCAGCGTGGACAGGGGGTCCGTCGAGCAGTACTTC
CASSVDRGSVEQYF
>-|16|-|TRBJ1-5|TRBV5-1
TGCGCCAGCAGCTTGACGACAGGTCAGAGCAATCAGCCCCAGCATTTT
CASSLTTGQSNQPQHF
>-|15|TRBD2|TRBJ2-1|TRBV7-3
TGTGCCAGCAGCCTCCTAGCGGGAAACGGCAATGAGCAGTTCTTC
CASSLLAGNGNEQFF
>-|15|-|TRBJ1-3|TRBV19
TGTGCCAGTAGGACCTCAGTCGTCTCTGGAAACACCATATATTTT
CASRTSVVSGNTIYF
>-|15|-|TRBJ1-3|TRBV2
TGTGCCAGCAGTAGGACTACCTACTCTGGAAACACCATATATTTT
CASSRTTYSGNTIYF
>-|13|-|TRBJ1-2|TRBV10-2
TGCGCCAGCAGTGAGGACTGGGGTACTGGCTACACCTTC
CASSEDWGTGYTF
>-|13|-|TRBJ1-2|TRBV10-3
TGTGCCATCACCCGGGACACCCGTTATGGCTACACCTTC
CAITRDTRYGYTF
>-|14|-|TRBJ1-1|TRBV5-1
TGCGCCAGCAGCCCCGCCTGGGGGAACACTGAAGCTTTCTTT
CASSPAWGNTEAFF
>once|13|TRBD1|TRBJ1-2|TRBV6-1
TGTGCCAGCAGTGGCGTTCAGGGGGCAGGCTACACCTTC
CASSGVQGAGYTF
>-|14|TRBD1|TRBJ1-2|TRBV18
TGTGCCAGCTGGCCGGGACAGGGGTCTTATGGCTACACCTTC
CASWPGQGSYGYTF
>-|16|TRBD2|TRBJ2-7|TRBV6-1
TGTGCCAGCAGTGAAGCGCTTATGGCTAGCGGCTACGAGCAGTACTTC
CASSEALMASGYEQYF
>-|16|-|TRBJ2-4|TRBV19
TGTGCCAGTAGTGCGACCGCCTCAGAGACCAATAACATTCAGTACTTC
CASSATASETNNIQYF
>-|16|-|TRBJ2-2|TRBV5-4
TGTGCCAGCAGAGAACCGGGACGGGCGAACACCGGGGAGCTGTTTTTT
CASREPGRANTGELFF
>-|16|TRBD1|TRBJ2-4|TRBV4-1
TGCGCCAGCAGCCTATCCGGGACAGGGGCCCTGGGCATTCAGTACTTC
CASSLSGTGALGIQYF
>-|15|-|TRBJ1-5|TRBV6-5
TGTGCCAGCAGTTACTCCGACAGGAGCAATCAGCCCCAGCATTTT
CASSYSDRSNQPQHF
>-|14|TRBD1|TRBJ2-7|TRBV19
TGTGCCAGTAGTGTCGGACAGGGTGGCTACGAGCAGTACTTC
CASSVGQGGYEQYF
>-|13|TRBD1|TRBJ2-7|TRBV7-8
TGTGCCAGCAGCCAAGACAGGGGCTACGAGCAGTACTTC
CASSQDRGYEQYF
>-|13|-|TRBJ1-5|TRBV21-1
TGTGCCAGCAGCAAAACTTGGTACCAGCCCCAGCATTTT
CASSKTWYQPQHF
>-|13|TRBD1|TRBJ1-2|TRBV4-3
TGCGCCAGCAGCCAGGGACAGGGCGGCGGCTACACCTTC
CASSQGQGGGYTF
>-|15|-|TRBJ1-5|TRBV2
TGTGCCAGCACTGCGGGGCAATTCGGCAATCAGCCCCAGCATTTT
CASTAGQFGNQPQHF
>few|16|TRBD1|TRBJ2-3|TRBV27
TGTGCCAGCAGTTTGGGCACAGGGGGCGGCACAGATACGCAGTATTTT
CASSLGTGGGTDTQYF
>-|15|-|TRBJ2-5|TRBV27
TGTGCCAGCAGTTTATACCGAACAGGGTTGGAGACCCAGTACTTC
CASSLYRTGLETQYF
>-|16|-|TRBJ1-2|TRBV7-2
TGTGCCAGCAGCCAAGACAGCGGAAACGGTGGCTATGGCTACACCTTC
CASSQDSGNGGYGYTF
>-|13|-|TRBJ1-5|TRBV6-1
TGTGCCAGCAGTGCTTCCACCAATCAGCCCCAGCATTTT
CASSASTNQPQHF
>-|18|TRBD2|TRBJ2-1|TRBV27
TGTGCCAGCACCTTCGGACTAGCGGGAGCACCCACCTACAATGAGCAGTTCTTC
CASTFGLAGAPTYNEQFF
>-|15|TRBD1|TRBJ1-1|TRBV5-1
TGCGCCAGCAGCTCCAGGGACAGCATGAACACTGAAGCTTTCTTT
CASSSRDSMNTEAFF
>-|13|-|TRBJ1-1|TRBV29-1
TGCAGCGTTGGGGTAAGCATGAACACTGAAGCTTTCTTT
CSVGVSMNTEAFF